These T cell receptor beta chains were read from a single sample in a study of identical twins. TCRdb reprocessed the 5' RACE reads via MiXCR and lists one record per CDR3 protein. The sample yields 140,000 to 150,000 distinct CDR3 sequences, roughly 3.2% seen once. Sequencing input: memory T cells sorted from blood. All receptors derive from a man younger than 35 in good health. CDR3s include the opening cysteine and the closing phenylalanine or tryptophan. The D gene is left open where the match is weak. Rows give clone size only sometimes, using once, few, many, or a class for an expanded clone.

clone size: many; V gene: TRBV6-2/TRBV6-3; J gene: TRBJ2-7; D gene: TRBD2; CDR3 DNA: TGTGCCAGCAGTTACTCGCCGGGGGGGACGAAGCCTTCTACGCCGTACGAGCAGTACTTC; CDR3 protein: CASSYSPGGTKPSTPYEQYF
clone size: few; V gene: TRBV7-9; J gene: TRBJ1-1; D gene: NA; CDR3 DNA: TGTGCCAGCAGCGGGGGGGGGAAAATGAACACTGAAGCTTTCTTT; CDR3 protein: CASSGGGKMNTEAFF
clone size: many; V gene: TRBV7-3; J gene: TRBJ2-7; D gene: TRBD1; CDR3 DNA: TGTGCCAGCAGCTTAGGCCCCGGGACAGGGTACGAGCAGTACTTC; CDR3 protein: CASSLGPGTGYEQYF
clone size: many; V gene: TRBV28; J gene: TRBJ2-5; D gene: TRBD2; CDR3 DNA: TGTGCCAGCAGTGTCCAACTAGCGGGAGGGCAAGAGACCCAGTACTTC; CDR3 protein: CASSVQLAGGQETQYF
clone size: many; V gene: TRBV6-2/TRBV6-3; J gene: TRBJ1-5; D gene: NA; CDR3 DNA: TGTGCCAGCAGTTATCTACTACAGTCAGGAAATCAGCCCCAGCATTTT; CDR3 protein: CASSYLLQSGNQPQHF
clone size: many; V gene: TRBV7-9; J gene: TRBJ2-1; D gene: NA; CDR3 DNA: TGTGCCAGCAGCTTAATTGCTTCCCTCACCTACAATGAGCAGTTCTTC; CDR3 protein: CASSLIASLTYNEQFF
clone size: many; V gene: TRBV7-8; J gene: TRBJ2-2; D gene: NA; CDR3 DNA: TGTGCCAGCAGCTTAGTCGTTGTGGGGGTACGAGGGGAGCTGTTTTTT; CDR3 protein: CASSLVVVGVRGELFF
clone size: many; V gene: TRBV6-1; J gene: TRBJ2-7; D gene: NA; CDR3 DNA: TGTGCCAGCAGTGAAGCGCTTCGACCCTTATACGAGCAGTACTTC; CDR3 protein: CASSEALRPLYEQYF
clone size: many; V gene: TRBV20-1; J gene: TRBJ2-1; D gene: NA; CDR3 DNA: TGCAGTGCTAGAGTTGACGGGAGTGTGAACAATGAGCAGTTCTTC; CDR3 protein: CSARVDGSVNNEQFF
clone size: few; V gene: TRBV7-9; J gene: TRBJ2-1; D gene: NA; CDR3 DNA: TGTGCCAGCAGCCGTCGGACAGATAACAATGAGCAGTTCTTC; CDR3 protein: CASSRRTDNNEQFF
clone size: few; V gene: TRBV30; J gene: TRBJ2-2; D gene: NA; CDR3 DNA: TGTGCCTGGAGTGTACGTCGCGGGATGAACACCGGGGAGCTGTTTTTT; CDR3 protein: CAWSVRRGMNTGELFF
clone size: many; V gene: TRBV20-1; J gene: TRBJ1-6; D gene: NA; CDR3 DNA: TGCAGTGCTATCGACGGGAATTCACCCCTCCACTTT; CDR3 protein: CSAIDGNSPLHF
clone size: many; V gene: TRBV7-9; J gene: TRBJ2-6; D gene: TRBD1; CDR3 DNA: TGTGCCAGCAGCTTAGCAACCAACAGGGGACCCTTCTCTGGGGCCAACGTCCTGACTTTC; CDR3 protein: CASSLATNRGPFSGANVLTF
clone size: many; V gene: TRBV11-2; J gene: TRBJ2-5; D gene: NA; CDR3 DNA: TGTGCCAGCAGCTTACCAGGACGGGCGACCCAGTACTTC; CDR3 protein: CASSLPGRATQYF
clone size: many; V gene: TRBV6-5; J gene: TRBJ2-2; D gene: TRBD2; CDR3 DNA: TGTGCCAGCAGTTACTCCTTTGGTCTAGCGGGAAGGAGCGCGAACACCGGGGAGCTGTTTTTT; CDR3 protein: CASSYSFGLAGRSANTGELFF
clone size: few; V gene: TRBV2; J gene: TRBJ1-5; D gene: NA; CDR3 DNA: TGTGCCAGCAGTGAAGAGCCCCCACAGCCCCAGCATTTT; CDR3 protein: CASSEEPPQPQHF
clone size: many; V gene: TRBV20-1; J gene: TRBJ1-2; D gene: TRBD1; CDR3 DNA: TGCAGTGCCACCGGGACAGCCTCCTATGGCTACACCTTC; CDR3 protein: CSATGTASYGYTF
clone size: many; V gene: TRBV11-2; J gene: TRBJ2-1; D gene: NA; CDR3 DNA: TGTGCCAGCAGCTTCAGCAGGGTATCTGCTGAGCAGTTCTTC; CDR3 protein: CASSFSRVSAEQFF
clone size: NA; V gene: TRBV21-1; J gene: TRBJ2-2; D gene: NA; CDR3 DNA: TGTGCCAGCAGCAAAGCGGCGGGAGGGTCCTATGGGGAGCTGTTTTTT; CDR3 protein: CASSKAAGGSYGELFF
clone size: many; V gene: TRBV7-2; J gene: TRBJ2-1; D gene: NA; CDR3 DNA: TGTGCCAGCAGCTTGGCCGCAGTGCCCAGGGAGCAGTTCTTC; CDR3 protein: CASSLAAVPREQFF
clone size: many; V gene: TRBV5-1; J gene: TRBJ2-7; D gene: NA; CDR3 DNA: TGCGCCAGCAGCGCGGACGGTGCTGGGTACGAGCAGTACTTC; CDR3 protein: CASSADGAGYEQYF
clone size: many; V gene: TRBV20-1; J gene: TRBJ2-6; D gene: NA; CDR3 DNA: TGCAGTGCTCTCAGGGACTCTGGGGCCAACGTCCTGACTTTC; CDR3 protein: CSALRDSGANVLTF
clone size: few; V gene: TRBV19; J gene: TRBJ2-3; D gene: NA; CDR3 DNA: TGTGCCAGTAGTATGTCTTTGGTCACAGACGCAGATACGCAGTATTTT; CDR3 protein: CASSMSLVTDADTQYF
clone size: many; V gene: TRBV7-9; J gene: TRBJ2-7; D gene: TRBD2; CDR3 DNA: TGTGCCAGCAGTCCCAGCGGGAGTCCCTACGAGCAGTACTTC; CDR3 protein: CASSPSGSPYEQYF
clone size: few; V gene: TRBV7-9; J gene: TRBJ1-5; D gene: NA; CDR3 DNA: TGTGCCAGCAGCTTAGCCGGGACGGGTCAGCCCCAGCATTTT; CDR3 protein: CASSLAGTGQPQHF
clone size: many; V gene: TRBV3-1; J gene: TRBJ2-7; D gene: TRBD2; CDR3 DNA: TGTGCCAGCAGCCGCGGGACTAGCGGGCTTTACGAGCAGTACTTC; CDR3 protein: CASSRGTSGLYEQYF
clone size: many; V gene: TRBV29-1; J gene: TRBJ2-2; D gene: TRBD2; CDR3 DNA: TGCAGCGTTGCTAGCGGGAGAACCGGGGAGCTGTTTTTT; CDR3 protein: CSVASGRTGELFF
clone size: many; V gene: TRBV7-2; J gene: TRBJ2-5; D gene: NA; CDR3 DNA: TGTGCCAGCAGCGCAACCTCCGAGACCCAGTACTTC; CDR3 protein: CASSATSETQYF
clone size: many; V gene: TRBV7-9; J gene: TRBJ2-5; D gene: NA; CDR3 DNA: TGTGCCAGCAGCTCGAGACTACTGCAAGAGACCCAGTACTTC; CDR3 protein: CASSSRLLQETQYF